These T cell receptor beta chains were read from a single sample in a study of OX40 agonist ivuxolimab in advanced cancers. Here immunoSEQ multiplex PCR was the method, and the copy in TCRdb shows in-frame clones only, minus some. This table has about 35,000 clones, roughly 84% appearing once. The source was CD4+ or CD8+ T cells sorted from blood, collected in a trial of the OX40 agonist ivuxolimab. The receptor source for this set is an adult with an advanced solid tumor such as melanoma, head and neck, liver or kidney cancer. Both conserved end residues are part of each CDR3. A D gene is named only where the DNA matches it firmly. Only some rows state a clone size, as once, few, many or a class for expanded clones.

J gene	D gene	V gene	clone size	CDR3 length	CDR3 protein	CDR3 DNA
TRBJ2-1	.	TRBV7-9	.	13	CASSLESPPMKFF	TGTGCCAGCAGCTTAGAGAGTCCCCCAATGAAGTTCTTC
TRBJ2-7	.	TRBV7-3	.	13	CASSPGLNYEQYF	TGTGCCAGCAGCCCCGGACTCAACTACGAGCAGTACTTC
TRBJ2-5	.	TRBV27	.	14	CASSKPGQQETQYF	TGTGCCAGCAGTAAACCGGGACAACAAGAGACCCAGTACTTC
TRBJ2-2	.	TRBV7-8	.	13	CASGRGGIGELFF	TGTGCCAGCGGAAGAGGAGGGATCGGGGAGCTGTTTTTT
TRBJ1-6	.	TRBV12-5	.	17	CASGLVLGGALGSPLHF	TGTGCTAGTGGTTTGGTACTGGGGGGGGCTTTAGGTTCACCCCTCCACTTT
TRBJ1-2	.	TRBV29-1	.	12	CSVETELYGYTF	TGCAGCGTAGAGACAGAGCTCTATGGCTACACCTTC
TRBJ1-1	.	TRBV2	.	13	CASRKQGNTEAFF	TGTGCCAGCAGAAAGCAGGGGAACACTGAAGCTTTCTTT
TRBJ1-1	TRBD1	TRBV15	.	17	CATSRGQGVVGNTEAFF	TGTGCCACCAGCAGAGGACAGGGGGTAGTTGGGAACACTGAAGCTTTCTTT
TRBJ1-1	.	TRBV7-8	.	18	CASSPRSGFGGRRTEAFF	TGTGCCAGCAGCCCGAGGAGCGGTTTTGGGGGGCGTAGGACTGAAGCTTTCTTT
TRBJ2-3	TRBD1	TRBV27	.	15	CASSFRDRVTDTQYF	TGTGCCAGCAGTTTCCGGGACAGAGTCACAGATACGCAGTATTTT
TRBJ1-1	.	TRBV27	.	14	CASSLSTANTEAFF	TGTGCCAGCAGTTTATCGACAGCGAACACTGAAGCTTTCTTT
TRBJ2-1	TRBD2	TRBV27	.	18	CASSLYGTSGRVYDEQFF	TGTGCCAGCAGTTTGTACGGGACTAGCGGGAGAGTTTACGATGAGCAGTTCTTC
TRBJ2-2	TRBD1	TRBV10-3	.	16	CAIRRTGDIGTGELFF	TGTGCCATCAGGAGGACAGGGGATATCGGCACCGGGGAGCTGTTTTTT
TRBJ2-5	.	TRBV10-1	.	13	CASSELGKETQYF	TGCGCCAGCAGTGAGCTGGGCAAGGAGACCCAGTACTTC
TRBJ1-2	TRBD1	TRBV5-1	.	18	CASTVSPTWTGGHYGYTF	TGCGCCAGCACCGTTTCCCCAACGTGGACAGGGGGTCACTATGGCTACACCTTC
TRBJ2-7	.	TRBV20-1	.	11	CSATDYYEQYF	TGCAGTGCTACGGACTATTACGAGCAGTACTTC
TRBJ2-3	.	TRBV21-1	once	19	CASSKALTSGVSSTDTQYF	TGTGCCAGCAGCAAAGCGCTTACTAGCGGGGTCTCTAGCACAGATACGCAGTATTTT
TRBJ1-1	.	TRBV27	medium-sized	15	CASSLMTAKNTEAFF	TGTGCCAGCAGTTTGATGACAGCCAAGAACACTGAAGCTTTCTTT
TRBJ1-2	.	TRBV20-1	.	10	CSAIRGGYTF	TGCAGTGCAATCCGGGGCGGCTACACCTTC
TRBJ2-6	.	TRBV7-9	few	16	CASSVYSTLGANVLTF	TGTGCCAGCAGCGTATACAGCACCCTCGGGGCCAACGTCCTGACTTTC
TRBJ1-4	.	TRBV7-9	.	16	CASSLDEVGLSEKLFF	TGTGCCAGCAGCTTAGATGAAGTCGGACTAAGTGAAAAACTGTTTTTT
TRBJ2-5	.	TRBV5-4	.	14	CASRKDFSQETQYF	TGTGCCAGCAGAAAAGACTTCTCCCAAGAGACCCAGTACTTC
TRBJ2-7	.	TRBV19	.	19	CASSIKGIVVGEGSYEQYF	TGTGCCAGTAGTATTAAAGGTATCGTTGTTGGTGAGGGTTCCTACGAGCAGTACTTC
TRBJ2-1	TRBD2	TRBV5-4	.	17	CASSPQTSGRGNNEQFF	TGTGCCAGCAGCCCCCAGACTAGCGGGAGAGGTAACAATGAGCAGTTCTTC
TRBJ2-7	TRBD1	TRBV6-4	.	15	CASSDETGNFYEQYF	TGTGCCAGCAGTGACGAGACAGGGAACTTCTACGAGCAGTACTTC
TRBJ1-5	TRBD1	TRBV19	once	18	CASSLGTPGGYSNQPQHF	TGTGCCAGTAGCCTCGGGACTCCAGGGGGTTATAGCAATCAGCCCCAGCATTTT
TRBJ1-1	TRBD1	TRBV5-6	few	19	CASSPTWISGGAMNTEAFF	TGTGCCAGCAGCCCTACTTGGATCTCAGGGGGGGCCATGAACACTGAAGCTTTCTTT
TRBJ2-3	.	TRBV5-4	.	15	CASSLTFQGKYTQYF	TGTGCCAGCAGCTTGACCTTCCAGGGCAAATATACGCAGTATTTT
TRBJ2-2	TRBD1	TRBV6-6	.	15	CASSYGQGATGELFF	TGTGCCAGCAGTTACGGGCAGGGGGCTACCGGGGAGCTGTTTTTT
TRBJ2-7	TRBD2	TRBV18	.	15	CASSLWREAGDEQYF	TGTGCCAGCTCACTTTGGCGGGAGGCCGGGGACGAGCAGTACTTC
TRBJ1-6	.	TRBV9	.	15	CASSAQSSYNSPLHF	TGTGCCAGCAGCGCACAGAGCTCCTATAATTCACCCCTCCACTTT
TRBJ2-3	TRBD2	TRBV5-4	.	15	CASSPARLAADTQYF	TGTGCCAGCAGCCCGGCTCGACTAGCGGCAGATACGCAGTATTTT
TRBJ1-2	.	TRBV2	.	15	CASSEIPTGLGGYTF	TGTGCCAGCAGTGAAATCCCGACAGGTCTTGGGGGCTACACCTTC
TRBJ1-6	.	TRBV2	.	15	CASSEVTGFNSPLHF	TGTGCCAGCAGTGAAGTGACCGGATTTAATTCACCCCTCCACTTT
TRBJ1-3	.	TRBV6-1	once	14	CASSRGVSGNTIYF	TGTGCCAGCAGCCGGGGGGTCTCTGGAAACACCATATATTTT
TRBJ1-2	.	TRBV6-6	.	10	CASSKNGYTF	TGTGCCAGCAGTAAGAATGGCTACACCTTC
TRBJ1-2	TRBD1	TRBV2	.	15	CASSEAGQGKGGYTF	TGTGCCAGCAGTGAAGCGGGACAGGGCAAGGGCGGCTACACCTTC
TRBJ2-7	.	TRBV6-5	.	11	CASRGNYEQYF	TGTGCCAGCAGGGGGAATTACGAGCAGTACTTC
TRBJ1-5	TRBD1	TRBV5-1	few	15	CASSLTGADNQPQHF	TGCGCCAGCAGCTTGACAGGGGCGGACAATCAGCCCCAGCATTTT
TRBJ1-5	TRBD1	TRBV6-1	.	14	CASSGGTDNQPQHF	TGTGCCAGCAGTGGCGGGACAGACAATCAGCCCCAGCATTTT
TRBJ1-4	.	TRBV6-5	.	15	CASSYSGGAAEKLFF	TGTGCCAGCAGTTACTCGGGGGGTGCCGCTGAAAAACTGTTTTTT
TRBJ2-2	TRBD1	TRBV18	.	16	CASSRSGQVYTGELFF	TGTGCCAGCTCACGTTCGGGACAGGTTTACACCGGGGAGCTGTTTTTT
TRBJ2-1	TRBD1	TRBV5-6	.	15	CASSFRDRRDNEQFF	TGTGCCAGCAGCTTTAGGGACAGGAGGGACAATGAGCAGTTCTTC
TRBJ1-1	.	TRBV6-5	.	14	CASRGSGGNTEAFF	TGTGCCAGCAGGGGTTCTGGGGGCAACACTGAAGCTTTCTTT
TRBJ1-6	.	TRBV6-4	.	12	CTDPIYNSPLHF	TGTACGGATCCGATATATAATTCACCCCTCCACTTT
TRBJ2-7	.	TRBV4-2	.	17	CASSQEGYRTGVHEQYF	TGTGCCAGCAGCCAAGAAGGGTACCGGACGGGGGTCCACGAGCAGTACTTC
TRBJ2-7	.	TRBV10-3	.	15	CAIRGSATNPYEQYF	TGTGCCATCAGGGGAAGCGCAACCAACCCCTACGAGCAGTACTTC
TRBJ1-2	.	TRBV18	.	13	CASSRVDGYGYTF	TGTGCCAGCTCACGGGTAGACGGCTATGGCTACACCTTC
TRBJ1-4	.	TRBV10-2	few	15	CASSDWGHANEKLFF	TGCGCCAGCAGTGACTGGGGCCACGCTAATGAAAAACTGTTTTTT
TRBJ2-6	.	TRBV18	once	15	CASSPRVSGANVLTF	TGTGCCAGCTCACCTCGGGTGTCTGGGGCCAACGTCCTGACTTTC
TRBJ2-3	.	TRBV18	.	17	CASSRAIGQGSTDTQYF	TGTGCCAGCTCACGGGCGATCGGGCAGGGTAGCACAGATACGCAGTATTTT
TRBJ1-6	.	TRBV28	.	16	CASSSVSGHSFSPLHF	TGTGCCAGCAGTTCCGTTTCGGGACACTCTTTTTCACCCCTCCACTTT
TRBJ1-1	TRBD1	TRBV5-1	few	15	CASSADREGETEAFF	TGCGCCAGCAGCGCCGACAGGGAGGGCGAAACTGAAGCTTTCTTT